The 19 T cell receptor beta chains below were found in one sample sequenced in a study of identical twins. TCRdb fed the 5' RACE reads into MiXCR, producing one record per CDR3 protein. The table includes under 350,000 distinct CDR3 sequences, roughly 10% detected once. The data were also submitted as part of a second study, on yellow fever vaccine responses in identical twins.

The sequencing input was CD8+ T cells sorted from blood. The receptors were gathered from a woman between 18 and 29 years old in good health.

This clonotype was picked up a small number of times. The rearrangement joins TRBV27 to TRBJ2-1; 7 positions match TRBD1. Per the germline V gene, CDR1 is MNHEY and CDR2 is SMNVEV (reference sequence). Germline trimming cut 3 bases from V and 5 bases from J; bases unmatched to any gene: 7. The CDR3 length is 15 residues. The CDR3 loop is CASSFRDRRDNEQFF. The CDR3 DNA is TGTGCCAGCAGTTTCCGGGACAGAAGAGACAATGAGCAGTTCTTC.

The chain links TRBV6-6 to TRBJ2-4; D gene unclear. Germline CDR1 reads MNHNY; CDR2 reads SVGAGI (reference sequence). The CDR3 spans 13 residues. V was trimmed by 7 bases and J by 1 base, leaving 8 bases between them. CDR3: CASNQLAKNIQYF. The CDR3 region has the DNA TGTGCCAGCAATCAGCTCGCCAAAAACATTCAGTACTTC.

At least ten counts were recorded for this clonotype. This sequence joins TRBV5-6 and TRBJ2-7; either TRBD1 or TRBD2 may fit D (5 bases each). The CDR3 has 12 residues. V shed 5 bases and J shed 2 bases, with 8 bases lying between them. The germline V gene encodes CDR1 SGHDT and CDR2 YYEEEE. The CDR3 sequence: CASRQGPYEQYF. The CDR3 DNA sequence: TGTGCCAGCAGGCAGGGACCCTACGAGCAGTACTTC.

The V and J genes are TRBV7-9 and TRBJ2-5; 11 bases line up with TRBD2. The germline V gene encodes CDR1 SEHNR and CDR2 FQNEAQ (reference sequence). With V trimmed by 6 bases and J by 5 bases, 8 bases remained unmatched. The CDR3 totals 15 residues. The CDR3 DNA follows: TGTGCCAGCAGAGCACTAGCGGGAGTACAGGAGACCCAGTACTTC. It encodes CASRALAGVQETQYF.

This clonotype was counted many times. The CDR3 DNA reads as TGTGCCAGCAGTGAAGGACTTATAGGGTTTAGAGATACGCAGTATTTT. Translating it yields CASSEGLIGFRDTQYF. This chain links TRBV2 with TRBJ2-3; the D is unclear. The V end lost 1 base, the J end lost 5 bases, and 16 bases lay between the germline ends. There are 16 residues in the CDR3. Germline values: CDR1 SNHLY, CDR2 FYNNEI. Filled out from reference TRBV2 and TRBJ2-3, the complete variable domain reads EPEVTQTPSHQVTQMGQEVILRCVPISNHLYFYWYRQILGQKVEFLVSFYNNEISEKSEIFDDQFSVERPDGSNFTLKIRSTKLEDSAMYFCASSEGLIGFRDTQYFGPGTRLTVL.

The table lists this clonotype with many counts. The rearrangement links TRBV28 to TRBJ1-2; D possibly corresponds to TRBD1 (6 bases). Per the germline V gene, CDR1 is MDHEN and CDR2 is SYDVKM. The V end lost 5 bases, the J end lost 1 base, and 17 bases lay between the germline ends. This CDR3 comprises 16 residues. The CDR3 sequence is CASSERRTELNYGYTF. DNA for the CDR3: TGTGCCAGCAGTGAACGAAGGACAGAGCTTAACTATGGCTACACCTTC.

This clonotype was counted between two and nine times. V usage is TRBV28 and J usage is TRBJ2-2, with a weak D call TRBD2 (6 bases). Germline V gives CDR1 MDHEN, CDR2 SYDVKM. Trimming took off 6 bases at V and 4 bases at J, with 12 bases between the two ends. The CDR3 runs 14 residues. The CDR3 loop is CASRYQGLTGELFF. The CDR3 nucleotides read TGTGCCAGCAGATACCAGGGACTCACCGGGGAGCTGTTTTTT. Full variable domain (outside the CDR3, taken from reference TRBV28 and TRBJ2-2): DVKVTQSSRYLVKRTGEKVFLECVQDMDHENMFWYRQDPGLGLRLIYFSYDVKMKEKGDIPEGYSVSREKKERFSLILESASTNQTSMYLCASRYQGLTGELFFGEGSRLTVL.

This clonotype was detected a few times. J is TRBJ1-1 and V is TRBV27; D is perhaps TRBD1 (5 bases). The V and J ends lost 8 bases and 4 bases respectively, with 17 bases between them. Germline values: CDR1 MNHEY, CDR2 SMNVEV (reference sequence). CDR3 size: 14 residues. The CDR3 DNA reads TGTGCCAGCGCCGTGGGGGGAGATGGCACTGAAGCTTTCTTT. This codes for CASAVGGDGTEAFF.

This clonotype has more than one count but fewer than ten. This chain links TRBV24-1 with TRBJ2-1; D may be TRBD1 or TRBD2 (5 bases each). The CDR3 extends over 17 amino acids. Germline assignment: CDR1 KGHDR and CDR2 SFDVKD. V dropped 0 bases and J dropped 7 bases, with 18 bases sitting between them. In nucleotides, the CDR3 is TGTGCCACCAGTGATTTGCAGGGCGGCCCGGCGGGTAATGAGCAGTTCTTC. It specifies CATSDLQGGPAGNEQFF.

Ten or more counts support this clonotype. The V and J genes are TRBV29-1 and TRBJ2-5; TRBD2 matches at 7 bases. V dropped 3 bases and J dropped 0; count of bases not matched to a gene: 7. This CDR3 spans 15 amino acids. Germline values: CDR1 SQVTM, CDR2 ANQGSEA. DNA of the CDR3: TGCAGCGTTGACGCGGGGCTAGCGGACCAAGAGACCCAGTACTTC. Its translation: CSVDAGLADQETQYF.

This clonotype was found many times. The gene calls are TRBV4-1 and TRBJ2-2; D may be TRBD2 (6 bases). CDR3 length equals 16 residues. Trimming took 0 bases from V and 3 from J, leaving 11 bases between them. In germline, CDR1 is MGHRA, CDR2 YSYEKL. The CDR3 nucleotides read TGCGCCAGCAGCCAAGAAGCGGGTCACTACACCGGGGAGCTGTTTTTT. Protein sequence: CASSQEAGHYTGELFF.

This clonotype occurred a few times. The gene calls are TRBV9 and TRBJ2-3; 8 bases align to TRBD2. The CDR3 has 15 amino acids. Germline CDR1 SGDLS, CDR2 YYNGEE. The J segment lost 5 bases and the V segment lost 0 bases, leaving 5 bases of the junction unmatched. The CDR3 bases are TGTGCCAGCAGCGTAGTTGTCAGCGGGGGAGATACGCAGTATTTT. Translated: CASSVVVSGGDTQYF.

This clonotype was picked up many times. This chain joins TRBV9 and TRBJ2-7; D is possibly TRBD1 (6 bases). Trimming shortened V by 3 bases and J by 0 bases, and 10 bases separated the two germline ends. This CDR3 comprises 14 residues. Per germline, CDR1 SGDLS and CDR2 YYNGEE. CDR3 sequence (DNA): TGTGCCAGCAGCGCTGGGGACAACTCCTACGAGCAGTACTTC. It translates to CASSAGDNSYEQYF.

Notes on this clonotype: One end of the junction does not line up with germline, which may come from a read error. The CDR3 protein is CASSIYRATGELFF. CDR3 sequence (DNA): TGTGCAAGCAGCATCTACAGGGCTACCGGGGAGCTGTTTTTT. This rearrangement joins TRBV7-2 to TRBJ2-2; D may be TRBD1 (6 bases). The V gene's germline CDR1 is SGHTA and CDR2 FQGNSA. The CDR3 is made up of 14 amino acids.

This clonotype was seen a few times. The V and J genes are TRBV27 and TRBJ2-7; D is unresolved. V dropped 5 bases and J dropped 3 bases, with 17 bases sitting between them. Germline V lookup: CDR1 MNHEY, CDR2 SMNVEV (reference sequence). The length of the CDR3 is 15 residues. DNA of the CDR3: TGTGCCAGCAGTCCGATTCCAGGCGCCGGCTACGAGCAGTACTTC. It specifies CASSPIPGAGYEQYF.

This clonotype came up a few times. The chain combines TRBV27 with TRBJ2-1; TRBD2 aligns across 9 bases. CDR1 is MNHEY, CDR2 SMNVEV, per germline (reference sequence). This CDR3 has 14 amino acids. Losses at the gene ends were 6 bases for V and 0 bases for J; bases not matched to a gene: 0. CDR3 DNA: TGTGCCAGCAGGACTAGCGGCTCCTACAATGAGCAGTTCTTC. Translating gives CASRTSGSYNEQFF.

In its sample, this clonotype was seen many times. V gene TRBV6-1 combines with J gene TRBJ2-2; no clear D gene. Germline V gene lookup returns CDR1 MNHNS and CDR2 SASEGT. The CDR3 has 14 amino acids. V was cut by 6 bases and J by 3 bases, with 11 bases left in between. CDR3 residues: CASSLTQYTGELFF. Here the CDR3 DNA reads TGTGCCAGCAGCCTAACCCAGTACACCGGGGAGCTGTTTTTT.

CDR3 sequence (DNA): TGTGCCAGTACCCTCGGGAGGACTATAGGAAATGAGCAGTTCTTC. This sequence encodes CASTLGRTIGNEQFF. The V and J genes are TRBV19 and TRBJ2-1; 7 nucleotides agree with TRBD2. Germline trimming cut 7 bases from V and 7 bases from J; bases unmatched to any gene: 13. The germline CDR1 and CDR2 sequences are LNHDA and SQIVND (reference sequence). The CDR3 loop spans 15 amino acids.

V gene TRBV3-1 combines with J gene TRBJ2-1; a weak D match, TRBD2 (6 bases). Germline V gene sequence: CDR1 LGHDT, CDR2 YNNKEL (reference sequence). CDR3 length: 12 amino acids. Trimming shortened V by 4 bases and J by 8 bases, and 9 bases separated the two germline ends. The CDR3 region has the DNA TGTGCCAGCAGCCCGGGACTTCATGAGCAGTTCTTC. Encoded protein: CASSPGLHEQFF.